This T cell receptor beta chain was sequenced in a study of shared clonotypes between healthy human individuals. Study context: A few men and a couple of women, aged 18 to 49, were donors.

The authors ran the assay at deep level. Source study methods: Junction-only sequences without quality scores came from ImmunoSEQ, so filtering differed. The repertoire was sequenced with immunoSEQ multiplex PCR; TCRdb's copy has only in-frame clones and lacks some. D and trimming were read from the DNA, whereas the V and J calls and clone size are those reported in that table. The sample records about 480,000 clones, roughly 79% being singletons. Trimming left V 4 bases short and J 5 bases short, with 16 bases between. The germline gives CDR1 SGHAT, CDR2 FQDESV (reference sequence). The CDR3 sequence is 15 residues long. This clone showed up just a few times. The antigen remains unidentified. Study-level points and caveats: Blood alone was sampled, and tissue repertoires likely differ.

The clonotype was recovered from a woman aged 40 to 55 in good health. Some clones in this sample may be carry-over from other donors' samples. The sample was PBMCs. V usage is TRBV11-1 and J usage is TRBJ2-3; D is ambiguous. The CDR3 is CASSSRSRSGDTQYF. The CDR3 DNA is TGTGCCAGCAGCTCCCGGTCCCGGTCGGGAGATACGCAGTATTTT. The variable domain in full, completed from reference TRBV11-1 and TRBJ2-3, reads EAEVAQSPRYKITEKSQAVAFWCDPISGHATLYWYRQILGQGPELLVQFQDESVVDDSQLPKDRFSAERLKGVDSTLKIQPAELGDSAMYLCASSSRSRSGDTQYFGPGTRLTVL.